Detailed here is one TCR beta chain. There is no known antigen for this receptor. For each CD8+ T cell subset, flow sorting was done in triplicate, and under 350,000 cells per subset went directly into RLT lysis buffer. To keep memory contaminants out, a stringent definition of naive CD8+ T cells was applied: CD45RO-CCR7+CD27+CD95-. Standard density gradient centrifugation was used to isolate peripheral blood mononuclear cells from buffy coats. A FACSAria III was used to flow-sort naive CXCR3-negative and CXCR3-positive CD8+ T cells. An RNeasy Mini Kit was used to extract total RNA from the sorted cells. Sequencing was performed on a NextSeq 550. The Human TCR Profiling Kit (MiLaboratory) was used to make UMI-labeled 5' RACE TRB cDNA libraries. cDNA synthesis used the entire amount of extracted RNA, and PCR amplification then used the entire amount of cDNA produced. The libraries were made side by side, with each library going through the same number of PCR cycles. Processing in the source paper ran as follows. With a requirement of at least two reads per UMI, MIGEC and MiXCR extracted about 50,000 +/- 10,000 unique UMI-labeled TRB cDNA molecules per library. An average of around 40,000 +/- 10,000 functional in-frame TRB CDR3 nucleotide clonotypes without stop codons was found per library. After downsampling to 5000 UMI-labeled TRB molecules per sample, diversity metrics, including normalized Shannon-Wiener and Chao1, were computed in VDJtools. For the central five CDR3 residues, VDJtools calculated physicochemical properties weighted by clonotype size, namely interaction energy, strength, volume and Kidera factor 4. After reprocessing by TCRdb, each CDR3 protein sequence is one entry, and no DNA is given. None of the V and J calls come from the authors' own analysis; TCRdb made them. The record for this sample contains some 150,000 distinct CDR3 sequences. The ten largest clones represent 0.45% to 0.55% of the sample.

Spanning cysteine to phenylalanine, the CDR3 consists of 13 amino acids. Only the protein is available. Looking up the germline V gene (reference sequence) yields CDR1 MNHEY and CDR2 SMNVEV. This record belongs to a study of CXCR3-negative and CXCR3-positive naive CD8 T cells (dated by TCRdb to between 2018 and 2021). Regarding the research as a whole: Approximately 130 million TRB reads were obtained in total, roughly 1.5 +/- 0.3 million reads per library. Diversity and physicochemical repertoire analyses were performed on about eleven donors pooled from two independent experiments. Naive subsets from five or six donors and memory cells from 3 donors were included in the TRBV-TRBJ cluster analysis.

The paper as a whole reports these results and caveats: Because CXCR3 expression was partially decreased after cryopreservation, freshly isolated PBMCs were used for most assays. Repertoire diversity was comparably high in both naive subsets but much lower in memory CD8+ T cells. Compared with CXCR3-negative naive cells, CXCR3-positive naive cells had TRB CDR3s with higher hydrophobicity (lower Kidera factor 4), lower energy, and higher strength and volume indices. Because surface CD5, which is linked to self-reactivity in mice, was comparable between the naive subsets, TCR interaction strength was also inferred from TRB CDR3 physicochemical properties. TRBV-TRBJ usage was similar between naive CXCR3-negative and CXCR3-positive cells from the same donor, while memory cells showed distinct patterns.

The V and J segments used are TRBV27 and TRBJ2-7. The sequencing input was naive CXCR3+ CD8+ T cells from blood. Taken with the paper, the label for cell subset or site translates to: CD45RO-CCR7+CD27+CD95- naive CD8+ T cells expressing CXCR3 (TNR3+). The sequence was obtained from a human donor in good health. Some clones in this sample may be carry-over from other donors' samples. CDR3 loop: CASSSSLKYEQYF.